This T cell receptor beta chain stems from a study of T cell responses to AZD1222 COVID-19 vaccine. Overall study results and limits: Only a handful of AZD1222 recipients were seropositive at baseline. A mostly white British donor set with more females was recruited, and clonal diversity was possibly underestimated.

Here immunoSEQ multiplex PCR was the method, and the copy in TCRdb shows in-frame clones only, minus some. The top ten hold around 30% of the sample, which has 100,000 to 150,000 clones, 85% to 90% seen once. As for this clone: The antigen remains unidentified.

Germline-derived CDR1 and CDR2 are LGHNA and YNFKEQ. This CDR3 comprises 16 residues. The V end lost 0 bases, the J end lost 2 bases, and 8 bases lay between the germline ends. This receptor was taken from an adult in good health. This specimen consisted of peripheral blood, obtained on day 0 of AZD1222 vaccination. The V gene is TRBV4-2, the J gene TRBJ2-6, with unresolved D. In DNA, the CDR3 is TGTGCCAGCAGCCAAGATCTGGAAGCTGGGGCCAACGTCCTGACTTTC. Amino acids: CASSQDLEAGANVLTF.